A single sample is the source of the 19 T cell receptor beta chains below, sequenced in a study of T cell changes during pregnancy in multiple sclerosis. Libraries were prepared by immunoSEQ multiplex PCR; TCRdb keeps only in-frame clonotypes and omits some of them. The table includes about 85,000 clones, approximately 91% detected once. The specimen comprised peripheral blood, sampled in the first trimester of pregnancy. These receptors were collected from a female donor with multiple sclerosis, enrolled in a pregnancy study.

The chain couples TRBV5-6 to TRBJ2-7; a weak D match, TRBD1 (5 bases). The CDR3 totals 15 residues. The germline V and J ends were trimmed by 2 bases and 2 bases, with 14 bases remaining between them. Germline assignment: CDR1 SGHDT and CDR2 YYEEEE. CDR3 sequence (DNA): TGTGCCAGCAGCTTAATAGACAGCCCGACCTACGAGCAGTACTTC. This translates into CASSLIDSPTYEQYF.

This chain links TRBV6-4 with TRBJ2-1, with D possibly matching TRBD1 (5 bases). The V gene lost 5 bases and the J gene lost 7 bases, with 12 bases spanning the gap. This CDR3 region has 13 residues. Germline V gives CDR1 MRHNA, CDR2 SNTAGT. CDR3 region: CASSRGAGNEQFF. CDR3 coding DNA: TGTGCCAGCAGTCGTGGGGCTGGAAATGAGCAGTTCTTC.

The chain uses TRBV11-2 and TRBJ2-1; D gene ambiguous. Germline CDR1 and CDR2: SGHAT and FQNNGV. This CDR3 is 16 amino acids long. V was shortened by 6 bases and J by 2 bases, with 17 bases between the two germline ends. CDR3 region: CASRPLSGPTYNEQFF. CDR3 coding DNA: TGTGCCAGCAGGCCGTTGTCTGGGCCGACCTACAATGAGCAGTTCTTC.

This rearrangement joins TRBV10-3 to TRBJ2-5; a weak D match, TRBD1 (5 bases). Trimming took 7 bases from V and 7 from J, leaving 19 bases between them. Germline V gene data show CDR1 as ENHRY and CDR2 as SYGVKD. This CDR3 is 14 amino acids long. The CDR3, as DNA: TGTGCCATCACCGCTGGGGCAAATGGTGGGACCCAGTACTTC. This codes for CAITAGANGGTQYF.

This clone was seen more than once but under ten times. V and J are TRBV4-1 and TRBJ2-7; 10 positions agree with TRBD2. The CDR3 has 17 amino acids. CDR1 is MGHRA and CDR2 is YSYEKL in the germline V gene. With V trimmed by 1 base and J by 0 bases, 6 bases remained unmatched. The CDR3 here is CASSQVGPSGGSYEQYF. In nucleotides, the CDR3 is TGCGCCAGCAGCCAAGTTGGTCCTAGCGGGGGCTCCTACGAGCAGTACTTC.

The chain is built from TRBV4-1 and TRBJ1-2; TRBD1 matches at 10 bases. Germline CDR1 and CDR2: MGHRA and YSYEKL. The CDR3 has 16 residues. With V trimmed by 4 bases and J by 6 bases, 11 bases remained unmatched. DNA for the CDR3: TGCGCCAGCAGCCGACACGAGTCCGGGACAGGGGATGGCTACACCTTC. Protein product: CASSRHESGTGDGYTF.

The chain uses TRBV18 and TRBJ1-4; no firm D call. Trimming took 3 bases from V and 4 from J, leaving 3 bases between them. Looked up from germline, CDR1 is KGHSH and CDR2 is LQKENI. The CDR3 contains 12 residues. The CDR3 sequence: CASSPSNEKLFF. For the CDR3, the DNA is TGTGCCAGCTCACCGAGTAATGAAAAACTGTTTTTT.

The J gene is TRBJ2-3, the V gene TRBV7-8, with 11 bases lining up with TRBD2. Germline V gene data show CDR1 as SGHVS and CDR2 as FQNEAQ. CDR3 size: 17 residues. Germline trimming cut 5 bases from V and 7 bases from J; bases unmatched to any gene: 14. CDR3 sequence: CASSPARLAGLLHTQYF. The CDR3 DNA sequence: TGTGCCAGCAGCCCAGCAAGACTAGCGGGGCTCCTTCATACGCAGTATTTT.

This clone was found a few times. The chain has TRBV11-3 and TRBJ1-6; D is ambiguous. This CDR3 has 16 residues. Germline V lookup: CDR1 SGHNT, CDR2 YENEEA. V shed 6 bases and J shed 2 bases, with 14 bases lying between them. The CDR3 nucleotides are TGTGCCAGCAGTCAGATGGAGAGCACCTATAATTCACCCCTCCACTTT. Translation: CASSQMESTYNSPLHF.

V is TRBV19 and J is TRBJ1-1, with 7 bases matching TRBD1. V lost 3 bases and J lost 3; bases outside the gene matches: 7. CDR1 LNHDA and CDR2 SQIVND come from the germline V gene (reference sequence). This CDR3 contains 15 residues. The chain's CDR3 is CASSIEGARDTEAFF. CDR3 nucleotide sequence: TGTGCCAGTAGTATTGAGGGGGCGAGAGACACTGAAGCTTTCTTT.

V gene TRBV11-3 combines with J gene TRBJ2-7; weak D call: TRBD1 (5 bases). The CDR3 loop spans 13 amino acids. V was pared by 6 bases and J by 2 bases, with 11 bases between. Germline V gives CDR1 SGHNT, CDR2 YENEEA. Here the CDR3 reads CASSETETYEQYF. The CDR3 DNA reads as TGTGCCAGCAGTGAGACAGAAACCTACGAGCAGTACTTC.

The CDR3 protein is CASSYSSAAGYEQYF. CDR3 in DNA: TGTGCCAGCAGTTACTCGAGTGCGGCGGGGTACGAGCAGTACTTC. The chain recombines TRBV6-6 with TRBJ2-7; D might be TRBD2 (6 bases). The CDR3 runs to 15 residues. Germline values: CDR1 MNHNY, CDR2 SVGAGI (reference sequence). V lost 0 bases and J 4 bases, leaving 13 bases between the germline ends.

The V gene is TRBV7-3, the J gene TRBJ2-2, with TRBD1 as a possible D gene (6 bases). The CDR3 has 17 amino acids. Germline values: CDR1 SGHTA, CDR2 FQGTGA. V was clipped by 5 bases and J by 4 bases, with 20 bases between them. The CDR3 loop is CASSPTTSTGSTGELFF. The DNA of the CDR3 is TGTGCCAGCAGCCCAACCACCTCAACAGGGAGCACCGGGGAGCTGTTTTTT.

This rearrangement joins TRBV6-5 to TRBJ1-3, with D unclear. This CDR3 has 15 residues. Germline V gives CDR1 MNHEY, CDR2 SVGAGI. With 5 bases removed from V and 0 bases from J, the gap between germline ends came to 11 bases. CDR3 region: CASSPGPSSGNTIYF. CDR3 DNA: TGTGCCAGCAGTCCCGGTCCGAGCTCTGGAAACACCATATATTTT.

The chain carries TRBV7-2 and TRBJ1-6; 7 bases match TRBD1. The CDR3 loop spans 15 amino acids. V was pared by 5 bases and J by 9 bases, with 10 bases of the junction left unmatched. The germline CDR1 and CDR2 sequences are SGHTA and FQGNSA. CDR3 DNA: TGTGCCAGCAGCCAATCAGGGGGTCGGGCTTCACCCCTCCACTTT. Protein sequence: CASSQSGGRASPLHF.

This chain links TRBV27 with TRBJ2-4; D possibly corresponds to TRBD1 (6 bases). The CDR3 covers 14 residues. V dropped 2 bases and J dropped 3 bases, with 8 bases sitting between them. Per germline, CDR1 MNHEY and CDR2 SMNVEV (reference sequence). In nucleotides, the CDR3 is TGTGCCAGCAGTTTAGGCAGGGGCAAAAACATTCAGTACTTC. Translated: CASSLGRGKNIQYF.

This sequence joins TRBV5-1 and TRBJ2-1; D is perhaps TRBD2 (7 bases). The CDR3 loop spans 16 amino acids. Trimming stripped 6 bases from V and 4 bases from J, with 20 bases between. Germline CDR1 is SGHRS and CDR2 is YFSETQ. The CDR3 protein is CASTWGGPTNYNEQFF. The DNA of the CDR3 is TGCGCCAGCACCTGGGGGGGGCCTACCAATTACAATGAGCAGTTCTTC.

This chain uses TRBV11-1 with TRBJ2-3, with a weak D call TRBD1 (6 bases). Trimming took off 5 bases at V and 3 bases at J, with 9 bases between the two ends. Germline V gene sequence: CDR1 SGHAT, CDR2 FQDESV (reference sequence). The CDR3 contains 13 residues. CDR3 DNA: TGTGCCAGCAGCCCTACAGGGACAGATACGCAGTATTTT. The encoded protein is CASSPTGTDTQYF.

Only one count was recorded for this clone. V is TRBV4-2 and J is TRBJ1-2; possibly TRBD1 for D (5 bases). The CDR3 extends over 14 amino acids. Germline loops: CDR1 LGHNA, CDR2 YNFKEQ. The V and J ends lost 5 bases and 3 bases respectively, with 13 bases between them. The DNA of the CDR3 is TGTGCCAGCAGCGGGCCCCAGGGTTACTATGGCTACACCTTC. Protein: CASSGPQGYYGYTF.